A single sample is the source of the 11 T cell receptor beta chains below, sequenced in a study of PD-L1 blockade in urothelial cancer. Sample time point: pretreatment peripheral blood. Assay used: immunoSEQ multiplex PCR; TCRdb lists only in-frame clones, some missing. The data contain some 71,000 clones, around 81% of them singletons. Sequenced here: PBMCs, sampled around atezolizumab (anti-PD-L1) treatment. Receptor source: a middle-aged man with urothelial cancer.

The chain recombines TRBV4-1 with TRBJ2-2, with D tentatively TRBD2 (6 bases). The CDR3 consists of 15 residues. V lost 0 bases and J 7 bases, leaving 12 bases between the germline ends. From germline, CDR1 is MGHRA and CDR2 YSYEKL. The CDR3 bases are TGCGCCAGCAGCCAAGAAGGCGCGGGAAGCGGGGAGCTGTTTTTT. It specifies CASSQEGAGSGELFF.

The J gene is TRBJ2-6, the V gene TRBV19, with 8 bases lining up with TRBD2. The CDR3 is 17 amino acids. Germline assignment: CDR1 LNHDA and CDR2 SQIVND (reference sequence). V trimming: 11 bases; J trimming: 0 bases; junction bases outside the gene matches: 12. CDR3 DNA: TGTGCCTCCCGGCGGGGGGCACCTAGCTCTGGGGCCAACGTCCTGACTTTC. It translates to CASRRGAPSSGANVLTF.

The chain links TRBV27 to TRBJ2-1, with D perhaps TRBD1 (6 bases). Germline values: CDR1 MNHEY, CDR2 SMNVEV (reference sequence). The CDR3 has 13 residues. Trimming removed 2 bases at V and 7 bases at J, with 9 bases between. In DNA form, the CDR3 reads TGTGCCAGCAGTTTAAGACAGGTTAATGAGCAGTTCTTC. This encodes CASSLRQVNEQFF.

The chain is built from TRBV5-1 and TRBJ2-7; TRBD2 aligns across 10 bases. V lost 0 bases, J lost 3 bases, and 3 bases stayed unmatched. CDR3 length equals 15 residues. CDR1 is SGHRS and CDR2 is YFSETQ in the germline V gene. CDR3 loop: CASSLGGLADYEQYF. The CDR3 bases are TGCGCCAGCAGCTTGGGAGGACTAGCGGACTACGAGCAGTACTTC.

V is TRBV7-2 and J is TRBJ2-2; 11 bases match TRBD2. Germline V gene lookup returns CDR1 SGHTA and CDR2 FQGNSA. The CDR3 spans 18 residues. The V segment lost 2 bases and the J segment 7 bases; nucleotides outside the gene matches: 12. CDR3 loop: CASSLFRGSGGASGELFF. The DNA for the CDR3 is TGTGCCAGCAGCTTATTTCGTGGTAGCGGGGGGGCTAGCGGGGAGCTGTTTTTT. Using reference TRBV7-2 and TRBJ2-2 for the parts outside the CDR3, the full variable domain is GAGVSQSPSNKVTEKGKDVELRCDPISGHTALYWYRQSLGQGLEFLIYFQGNSAPDKSGLPSDRFSAERTGGSVSTLTIQRTQQEDSAVYLCASSLFRGSGGASGELFFGEGSRLTVL.

The CDR3 coding sequence is TGTGCCAGCAGCTTGACAGGGGGCGCAACTAATGAAAAACTGTTTTTT. Encoded protein: CASSLTGGATNEKLFF. The V call is TRBV7-9, the J call TRBJ1-4; 10 bases fit TRBD1. This CDR3 contains 16 residues. Germline assignment: CDR1 SEHNR and CDR2 FQNEAQ (reference sequence). V trimming: 3 bases; J trimming: 0 bases; junction bases outside the gene matches: 1. Full variable domain (missing parts from reference TRBV7-9 and TRBJ1-4): DTGVSQNPRHKITKRGQNVTFRCDPISEHNRLYWYRQTLGQGPEFLTYFQNEAQLEKSRLLSDRFSAERPKGSFSTLEIQRTEQGDSAMYLCASSLTGGATNEKLFFGSGTQLSVL.

This rearrangement joins TRBV10-2 to TRBJ2-1, with 11 bases fitting TRBD2. The V and J ends lost 6 bases and 5 bases, in that order; junction bases with no gene match: 6. The CDR3 has 15 amino acids. The V gene's germline CDR1 is WSHSY and CDR2 SAAADI. CDR3 amino acids: CASRPASGRHNEQFF. The CDR3 region has the DNA TGCGCCAGCAGACCCGCTAGCGGGAGGCACAATGAGCAGTTCTTC.

The chain uses TRBV28 and TRBJ1-2, with a tentative D call TRBD1 (5 bases). The germline CDR1 and CDR2 sequences are MDHEN and SYDVKM. Trimming shortened V by 5 bases and J by 8 bases, and 18 bases separated the two germline ends. CDR3 length: 14 residues. The CDR3 sequence is CASSARGGSIGYTF. The CDR3 region has the DNA TGTGCCAGCAGTGCCCGGGGGGGATCTATCGGCTACACCTTC.

V usage is TRBV11-2 and J usage is TRBJ1-5; D is uncertain. The CDR3 consists of 12 residues. Per the germline V gene, CDR1 is SGHAT and CDR2 is FQNNGV. Trimming took off 1 base at V and 7 bases at J, with 5 bases between the two ends. The CDR3 sequence is CASSLGGQPQHF. DNA for the CDR3: TGTGCCAGCAGCTTAGGAGGGCAGCCCCAGCATTTT.

CDR3 nucleotide sequence: TGTGCCATCACCCCCCGGCAGGGCCGGGACAATGAGCAGTTCTTC. This codes for CAITPRQGRDNEQFF. The genes are TRBV10-3 and TRBJ2-1; the D gene is possibly TRBD1 (5 bases). Germline values: CDR1 ENHRY, CDR2 SYGVKD. CDR3 size: 15 residues. Trimming stripped 7 bases from V and 5 bases from J, with 18 bases between.

The chain recombines TRBV16 with TRBJ1-5, with a weak D call TRBD1 (5 bases). Germline-derived CDR1 and CDR2 are KGHSY and FQNENV. V was cut by 3 bases and J by 0 bases, with 9 bases left in between. This CDR3 contains 15 residues. The CDR3 protein is CASSQSTGSNQPQHF. The CDR3 DNA reads TGTGCCAGCAGCCAGTCCACAGGTAGCAATCAGCCCCAGCATTTT.